This T cell receptor beta chain was profiled in a study of blood T cell repertoires in COVID-19. Generated by immunoSEQ multiplex PCR, the TCRdb table keeps only in-frame clones and is missing some. In the table there are about 23,000 clones, about nine tenths of which are singletons. Germline V gene lookup returns CDR1 SGHKS and CDR2 YYEKEE (reference sequence). V was pared by 4 bases and J by 5 bases, with 8 bases of the junction left unmatched. The CDR3 length is 15 residues. The receptor was derived from a man aged 70 or older in a cohort sampled during active COVID-19. The genes are TRBV5-5 and TRBJ1-5; TRBD1 matches 8 bases. The sample was peripheral blood. The chain's CDR3 is CASSHGQGSYQPQHF. The CDR3 DNA reads as TGTGCCAGCAGCCACGGACAGGGCTCATATCAGCCCCAGCATTTT.